The rows below give T cell receptor beta chains drawn from one sample of a study of cytomegalovirus exposure and HLA in healthy donors. The table came from immunoSEQ multiplex PCR; TCRdb's copy has only in-frame clones and leaves some out. The repertoire holds around 230,000 clones, with 78% as singletons. Sequencing was carried out using PBMCs. Every receptor here comes from a boy aged 5-17 years in good health and CMV-seronegative. Each CDR3 is given with its conserved first and last residue. The order of the fields is J gene, clone size, V gene, D gene, CDR3 DNA, CDR3 protein. D genes are given only for firm matches. A row's size may be missing; if present it is once, few, many or a size class.

>TRBJ2-7|NA|TRBV27|NA
TGTGCCAGCAGCTCCGGGACTCACTACGAGCAGTACTTC
CASSSGTHYEQYF
>TRBJ1-3|NA|TRBV7-2|NA
TGTGCCAGCAGCCCAGGTACGGGACATCGCTCTGGAAACACCATATATTTT
CASSPGTGHRSGNTIYF
>TRBJ1-1|NA|TRBV30|NA
TGTGCCCGAACGAGGGAGAGCACTGAAGCTTTCTTT
CARTRESTEAFF
>TRBJ2-1|NA|TRBV29-1|NA
TGCAGCGTGCCAAGGGGGGGACTCAATACCAATGAGCAGTTCTTC
CSVPRGGLNTNEQFF
>TRBJ2-1|NA|TRBV5-1|NA
TGCGCCAGCAGCTTTGAACTAGTCGGTGGCATCGATGAGCAGTTCTTC
CASSFELVGGIDEQFF
>TRBJ1-4|NA|TRBV30|TRBD1
TGTGCCTGGTCACCGGGACAGGGGGATGAAAAACTGTTTTTT
CAWSPGQGDEKLFF
>TRBJ1-3|few|TRBV7-2|NA
TGTGCCAGCAGCCCGAACGGGGCTGGAAACACCATATATTTT
CASSPNGAGNTIYF
>TRBJ2-7|few|TRBV5-6|NA
TGTGCCAGCAGCTTGACAGGTTTCTACGAGCAGTACTTC
CASSLTGFYEQYF
>TRBJ1-1|NA|TRBV2|TRBD1
TGTGCCGGAGAAAGGACAGGGTCGACGGGTGAAGCTTTCTTT
CAGERTGSTGEAFF
>TRBJ2-2|NA|TRBV9|TRBD2
TGTGCCAGCAGCGTACTAGCGGGGGGGATCGGGGAGCTGTTTTTT
CASSVLAGGIGELFF
>TRBJ2-3|NA|TRBV11-1|TRBD2
TGTGCCAGCAGCTTTCGCGTGGGACTAGCGGGCACAGATACGCAGTATTTT
CASSFRVGLAGTDTQYF
>TRBJ1-1|NA|TRBV5-8|NA
TGTGCCAGCAGCTTGGAAAGGGGATCTGAAGCTTTCTTT
CASSLERGSEAFF
>TRBJ2-1|NA|TRBV10-2|TRBD2
TGCGCCAGCAGCAGCGGGAGGCCCCCCAATGAGCAGTTCTTC
CASSSGRPPNEQFF
>TRBJ1-2|NA|TRBV2|TRBD1
TGTGCCAGCAGCGGATCGTGGACAGGGCCCGGCTACACCTTC
CASSGSWTGPGYTF
>TRBJ1-3|NA|TRBV7-9|NA
TGTGCCAGCAGTCCGATAGGACTAAATGGAAACACCATATATTTT
CASSPIGLNGNTIYF
>TRBJ1-1|NA|TRBV5-1|NA
TGCGCCAGCAGCGACCAAGGGGTGAACACTGAAGCTTTCTTT
CASSDQGVNTEAFF
>TRBJ2-7|NA|TRBV4-1|TRBD2
TGCGCCAGCAGCCAAATTAGCGGGGGGGCCTTCGAGCAGTACTTC
CASSQISGGAFEQYF
>TRBJ2-7|NA|TRBV6-5|NA
TGTGCCAGCAGTTACATCGGTGAATCCTACGAGCAGTACTTC
CASSYIGESYEQYF
>TRBJ2-1|NA|TRBV18|NA
TGTGCCAGCTCACCACCAGGACTACCGCAATACAATGAGCAGTTCTTC
CASSPPGLPQYNEQFF
>TRBJ2-7|once|TRBV9|TRBD1
TGTGCCAGCAGCGTAGATGGGGGAACAGGGGGGACGTACGAGCAGTACTTC
CASSVDGGTGGTYEQYF
>TRBJ2-3|NA|TRBV7-9|TRBD2
TGTTCCAGCAGCTTAATGGGACTAGTCAGCACAGATACGCAGTATTTT
CSSSLMGLVSTDTQYF
>TRBJ2-3|NA|TRBV6-5|TRBD2
TGTGCCAGCAGTTACTCGGTGGGAGCGGGGACAGATACGCAGTATTTT
CASSYSVGAGTDTQYF
>TRBJ1-4|NA|TRBV5-1|TRBD1
TGCGCCAGCAGCCGTGTGAGGGGGCCAGACGAAAAACTGTTTTTT
CASSRVRGPDEKLFF
>TRBJ2-7|NA|TRBV11-2|NA
TGTGCCAGCAGCTTCGATAACCCTAGGTTCGAGCAGTACTTC
CASSFDNPRFEQYF
>TRBJ2-7|NA|TRBV14|NA
TGTGCCAGCAGCCAGGGGCCAGGGAAGTACTTC
CASSQGPGKYF
>TRBJ2-6|NA|TRBV19|NA
TGTGCCAGTACGTGGGGGGGGGCGGGGCACTCTGGGGCCAACGTCCTGACTTTC
CASTWGGAGHSGANVLTF
>TRBJ1-3|NA|TRBV7-3|NA
TGTGCCAGCGCGGACAGAGCTGGAAACACCATATATTTT
CASADRAGNTIYF
>TRBJ2-5|few|TRBV5-1|NA
TGCGCCAGCAGCCCGCAGGGTATCCCTGGGGAGACCCAGTACTTC
CASSPQGIPGETQYF
>TRBJ1-6|NA|TRBV2|NA
TGTGCCAGCAGTGATCGGCCGGGAGACTATAATTCACCCCTCCACTTT
CASSDRPGDYNSPLHF
>TRBJ1-5|NA|TRBV19|TRBD1
TGTGCCAGTAGTATTCTAACAGGGGGCAATCAGCCCCAGCATTTT
CASSILTGGNQPQHF
>TRBJ2-7|NA|TRBV6-6|NA
TGTGCCAGCAGTTACTTAGGCGGGTTTTCCTCCTACGAGCAGTACTTC
CASSYLGGFSSYEQYF
>TRBJ2-2|NA|TRBV27|TRBD1
TGTGCCAGCAGTACCAGACAGGGGGCGGGCACCGGGGAGCTGTTTTTT
CASSTRQGAGTGELFF
>TRBJ2-2|NA|TRBV10-3|NA
TGTGCCATCAGTGAAACGAGGGAATTCTCCGGGGAGCTGTTTTTT
CAISETREFSGELFF
>TRBJ2-7|NA|TRBV2|TRBD2
TGTGCCAGCAAGGCACTAGCGGGAACTTTCTACGAGCAGTACTTC
CASKALAGTFYEQYF
>TRBJ1-2|NA|TRBV6-6|NA
TGTGCCAGCAGTTCCTACCCCATGTTCTATGAGGGCTACACCTTC
CASSSYPMFYEGYTF
>TRBJ1-6|NA|TRBV19|NA
TGTGCCAGTAGTATTTTTTACTCAACCAATTCACCCCTCCACTTT
CASSIFYSTNSPLHF
>TRBJ2-7|NA|TRBV6-1|TRBD2
TGTGCCAGCAGTGTGAGAGGACTAGACTACGAGCAGTACTTC
CASSVRGLDYEQYF
>TRBJ1-4|NA|TRBV5-1|NA
TGCGCCAGCAGTGATGGAGATGCTAATGAAAAACTGTTTTTT
CASSDGDANEKLFF
>TRBJ2-7|NA|TRBV30|TRBD1
TGTGCCTGGCTCGCCAAGGACAGGGGTATCGACGAGCAGTACTTC
CAWLAKDRGIDEQYF
>TRBJ1-1|NA|TRBV2|NA
TGTGCCAGCAGTGACAAGCAACGGGAGACTGAAGCTTTCTTT
CASSDKQRETEAFF
>TRBJ1-2|NA|TRBV6-1|TRBD1
TGTGCCAGTCGGGACAGAATAAAAAGGGGCTACACCTTC
CASRDRIKRGYTF
>TRBJ1-1|NA|TRBV15|NA
TGTGCCACCAGCTCAAGCCAGGGTACTGTACAGCTTTTCTTT
CATSSSQGTVQLFF
>TRBJ1-3|NA|TRBV9|NA
TGTGCCAGCAGCGTAGCTAATGGAAACACCATATATTTT
CASSVANGNTIYF
>TRBJ1-1|NA|TRBV19|NA
TGTGCCAGTAGTATGGGCCCCGGGGAGTCTGAAGCTTTCTTT
CASSMGPGESEAFF
>TRBJ1-1|NA|TRBV29-1|NA
TGCAGCGTTGTCTGGAACACTGAAGCTTTCTTT
CSVVWNTEAFF
>TRBJ2-7|NA|TRBV15|TRBD1
TGTGCCACCAGCGTAGGACAGGGACCCTACGAGCAGTACTTC
CATSVGQGPYEQYF
>TRBJ2-1|NA|TRBV6-5|TRBD2
TGTGCCAGCAGGACCGGGGGGGGCCACAATGAGCAGTTCTTC
CASRTGGGHNEQFF
>TRBJ2-5|NA|TRBV7-2|TRBD2
TGTGCCAGCAGGGTTAGCGGGCCCGCGAGTAGGACCCAGTACTTC
CASRVSGPASRTQYF
>TRBJ2-5|NA|TRBV25-1|NA
TGTGCCAGCAGTGAATACAGAATGGCAGAGACCCAGTACTTC
CASSEYRMAETQYF
>TRBJ1-2|NA|TRBV27|TRBD1
TGTGCCAGCAGTTCCACTCCCGGGACAGGGCACTATGGCTACACCTTC
CASSSTPGTGHYGYTF
>TRBJ1-2|NA|TRBV2|NA
TGTGCCAGCAGTGAGAGACAGCTTTCGCGAGGCTACACCTTC
CASSERQLSRGYTF
>TRBJ1-1|once|TRBV27|TRBD1
TGTGCCAGCAGCCCTGCACAGGGGGAGAGGGGAACTGAAGCTTTCTTT
CASSPAQGERGTEAFF
>TRBJ1-1|few|TRBV7-7|NA
TGTGCTAGCAGCTCTAAATTGAACACTGAAGCTTTCTTT
CASSSKLNTEAFF